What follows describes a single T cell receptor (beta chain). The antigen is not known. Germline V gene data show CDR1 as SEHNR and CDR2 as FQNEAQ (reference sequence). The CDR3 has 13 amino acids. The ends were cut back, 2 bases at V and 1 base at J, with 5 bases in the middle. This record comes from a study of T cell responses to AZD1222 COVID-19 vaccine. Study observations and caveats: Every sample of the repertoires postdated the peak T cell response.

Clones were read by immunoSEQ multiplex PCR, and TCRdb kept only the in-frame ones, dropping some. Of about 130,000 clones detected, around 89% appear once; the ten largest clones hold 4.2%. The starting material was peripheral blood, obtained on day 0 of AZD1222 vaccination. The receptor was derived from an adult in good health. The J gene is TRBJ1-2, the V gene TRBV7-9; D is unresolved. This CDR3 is CASSLSSNYGYTF. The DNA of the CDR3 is TGTGCCAGCAGCTTAAGCAGTAACTATGGCTACACCTTC.